This T cell receptor (beta chain) was identified during a study of CD8+CD57+ T cells in acquired aplastic anemia (dated by TCRdb to 2017 to 2018). Some background on the complete study: DNA extracted from sorted CD4+ and CD8+ cells had a mean of roughly 3 ug, with a range of roughly 0.18 to 27.4 ug. CD8+CD57+ expansion was defined as frequency above the mean frequency observed in healthy subjects.

General conclusions and limits of the study: Patients and healthy controls showed no significant difference in CD8+ Simpson's diversity (P=0.060). Around 31 CD8+ CDR3 sequences were shared between patients and controls but appeared highly expressed in patients and within their immunodominant clones.

Profiling of TCR beta VDJ combinations and CDR3 sequences used genomic DNA as the template. An Illumina HiSeq 2000 was used for TCR repertoire sequencing. The authors' pipeline ran thus. TRBV/TRBJ rearrangement plots, CDR3 size and DJ length profiles, and Simpson's diversity index were used to assess repertoires. The immunodominant clone was defined as the most abundant DNA sequence in deep sequencing data. CDR3 amino acid sequences were screened for sharing across subjects and compared with published repertoires and the VDJdb database. The public reads were reanalyzed by TCRdb: fastp trimming at Q25, MiXCR alignment, in-frame beta chains only. Identical CDR3 proteins give one entry, which carries the most common genes and DNA. In this record, the V and J calls reflect TCRdb's handling and not the investigators' own analysis. The sample profile shows under 250,000 distinct CDR3 sequences; 65% of them were found once. The ten largest clonotypes hold around 58% of the sample.

Comment on this clonotype: The antigen it recognizes is unknown. At one end, the junction sequence differs from germline, possibly due to a read error.

CDR1 is given as DFQATT and CDR2 as SNEGSKA, both from the germline V gene (reference sequence). From the cysteine through the phenylalanine, the CDR3 covers 14 amino acids. Solely the CDR3 DNA is kept, with 42 bases framed from the first base. Patients chosen for sequencing had shown expansion of CD8+CD57+ cells by flow cytometry. Every patient had severe acquired aplastic anemia, diagnosed using the International Study of Aplastic Anemia and Agranulocytosis and Camitta criteria. At the time blood was sampled, none of the patients had received any therapy. The study deep-sequenced TCR repertoires of sorted CD4+ and CD8+ blood T cells from severe aplastic anemia patients and healthy subjects. Patients were enrolled in the USA under clinicaltrials.gov protocols 00001620, 01623167, 00001397, 00071045, 00081523 and 00961064. Ficoll-Paque density gradient centrifugation was used to isolate peripheral blood mononuclear cells. Before DNA was extracted, CD4+ and CD8+ T cells were sorted using either FACS or magnetic beads.

Rearrangement joined TRBV20-1 to TRBJ2-7; the D gene is perhaps TRBD1 or TRBD2, each of them matching over 6 bases. Material: sorted CD4+, CD8+, or CD8+CD57+ T cells (not recorded which) from PBMCs. The clonotype was recovered from a human donor with aplastic anemia. The CDR3 region: CGARSGDNSYEQYF. The sequenced DNA is TGCGGTGCTAGATCGGGGGACAACTCCTACGAGCAGTACTTC.